The TCR beta chain under discussion was sequenced for a study of naive and memory T cell subsets. Study-wide points: TCR transcript changes with activation or differentiation may affect this RNA method.

This clonotype was counted many times. Its antigen is undetermined. TCR cDNA received a 3' ligated oligonucleotide that carried a UMI. V shed 3 bases, J shed 4 bases, and the junction held 8 bases outside the gene matches. CDR3 length equals 16 residues. Germline values: CDR1 MDHEN, CDR2 SYDVKM. Four PCR rounds used nested alpha and beta constant region primers plus the SP2 primer. TCRdb passed the 5' RACE reads through MiXCR, listing each CDR3 protein once. The sample includes more than 45,000 distinct CDR3 sequences, 4.7% of them seen just once. The rearrangement links TRBV28 to TRBJ2-5; TRBD1 matches at 10 bases. The TCR was taken from a female donor in good health. CDR3 sequence reads: CASSFPATGGTETQYF. CDR3 nucleotides: TGTGCCAGCAGTTTTCCGGCGACAGGGGGCACAGAGACCCAGTACTTC. Together with reference TRBV28 and TRBJ2-5, the CDR3 gives the full variable domain: DVKVTQSSRYLVKRTGEKVFLECVQDMDHENMFWYRQDPGLGLRLIYFSYDVKMKEKGDIPEGYSVSREKKERFSLILESASTNQTSMYLCASSFPATGGTETQYFGPGTRLLVL.